Sequencing of this T cell receptor (beta chain) was carried out in a study of CD8+CD57+ T cells in acquired aplastic anemia. Notes on the study in general: Patients and controls shared twenty-nine CD8+ CDR3 sequences.

Germline V lookup: CDR1 SNHLY, CDR2 FYNNEI. Trimming removed 6 bases from V and 10 bases from J, with 19 bases in between. This CDR3 comprises 15 residues. It was genomic DNA that served as the template for profiling TCR beta VDJ and CDR3. TCRdb redid the calling of the reads with MiXCR, one entry per CDR3 protein. Among about 150,000 distinct CDR3 sequences listed, approximately 52% were seen once. By flow cytometry, patients selected for sequencing had shown an expansion of CD8+CD57+ cells. Only a few counts were recorded for this clonotype. What it binds is unknown. The specimen sequenced was sorted CD4+, CD8+, or CD8+CD57+ T cells (not recorded which) from PBMCs. The receptor comes from a human donor with aplastic anemia. V usage is TRBV2 and J usage is TRBJ1-6; D perhaps matches TRBD1 (5 bases). In DNA, the CDR3 is TGTGCCAGCAGGGGAGCGGAGAGGGGCGCCTCACCCCTCCACTTT. This gives the protein CASRGAERGASPLHF.